This T cell receptor (beta chain) was identified during a study of shared clonotypes between healthy human individuals. Notes on the study in general: Owing to a small donor count, the genetic and exposure-history diversity represented was limited. The researchers took only blood, and tissue repertoires probably look different.

The test was conducted at deep level. Method: immunoSEQ multiplex PCR; TCRdb's copy keeps in-frame clones and lacks some. Among about half a million clones listed, more than 65% were seen once. CDR3 length: 16 residues. CDR1 and CDR2 from the germline V gene are MDHEN and SYDVKM. Comment on this clone: Its specificity is not known. This may come from a read error, since a much larger clone is one base off. Within the sample, other DNA sequences also encode this same CDR3.

This TCR came from a woman in her forties in good health. Some clones in this sample may be carry-over from other donors' samples. The V gene is TRBV28, the J gene TRBJ2-3, with 7 bases fitting TRBD2. What was sequenced was PBMCs. CDR3 bases: TGCGCCAGCAGTTCCCTAGCGGACGCTGGGGCAGATACGCAGTATTTT. Translated, it gives CASSSLADAGADTQYF.